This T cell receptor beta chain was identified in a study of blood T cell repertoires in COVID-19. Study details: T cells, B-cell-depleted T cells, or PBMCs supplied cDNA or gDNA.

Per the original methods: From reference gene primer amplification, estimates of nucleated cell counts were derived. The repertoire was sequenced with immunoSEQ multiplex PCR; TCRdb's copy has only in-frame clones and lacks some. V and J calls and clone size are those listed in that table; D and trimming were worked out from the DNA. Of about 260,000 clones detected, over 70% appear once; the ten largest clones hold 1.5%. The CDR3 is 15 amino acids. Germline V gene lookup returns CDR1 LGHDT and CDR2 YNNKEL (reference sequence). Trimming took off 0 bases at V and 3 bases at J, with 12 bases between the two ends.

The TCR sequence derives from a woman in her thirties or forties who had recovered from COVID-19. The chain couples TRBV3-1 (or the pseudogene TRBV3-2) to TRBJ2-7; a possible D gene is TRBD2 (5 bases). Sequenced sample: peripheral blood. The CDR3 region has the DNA TGTGCCAGCAGCCAAGACTCTAGCTCTTACTACGAGCAGTACTTC. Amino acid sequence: CASSQDSSSYYEQYF.